Listed here are 8 T cell receptor beta chains from one sample, sequenced in a study of blood T cells in healthy people across ages. A second about 6 to 12 cycle PCR used barcoded and J-beta primers. One entry per CDR3 protein, called by TCRdb with MiXCR from the 5' RACE reads. Here the sample spans 540,000 or so distinct CDR3 sequences, 25% to 30% being singletons. Specimen: blood. The receptor set was obtained from a woman aged 70 to 79 in good health.

The J gene is TRBJ2-7, the V gene TRBV6-1, with D perhaps matching TRBD1 (7 bases). The length of the CDR3 is 16 residues. V was pared by 5 bases and J by 5 bases, with 22 bases between. The germline gives CDR1 MNHNS, CDR2 SASEGT. CDR3 residues: CASSPPGRGGGDEQYF. CDR3 DNA: TGTGCCAGCAGTCCCCCCGGACGAGGGGGCGGGGACGAGCAGTACTTC.

This clonotype was counted a few times. V gene TRBV7-2 combines with J gene TRBJ2-7; TRBD2 is a possible D gene (7 bases). This CDR3 region has 13 residues. Germline lookup yields CDR1 SGHTA and CDR2 FQGNSA. Deletions cut 5 bases from V and 9 bases from J, with 17 bases between. In DNA form, the CDR3 reads TGTGCCAGCAGCCTTCCGCGGGGGCCGCCGCAGTACTTC. It encodes CASSLPRGPPQYF.

The sample holds a few counts of this clonotype. V gene TRBV20-1 combines with J gene TRBJ2-7, with D perhaps matching TRBD1 or TRBD2 (5 bases each). CDR3 length: 13 residues. CDR1 DFQATT and CDR2 SNEGSKA come from the germline V gene (reference sequence). Trimming removed 5 bases from V and 0 bases from J, with 11 bases in between. For the CDR3, the DNA is TGCAGTGCTCCTGCCGGGGCCTCCTACGAGCAGTACTTC. Protein: CSAPAGASYEQYF.

About this clonotype: Germline and junction disagree at one end, which may indicate a read error. V and J are TRBV4-2 and TRBJ1-5, with a possible D match to TRBD1 (6 bases). Germline values: CDR1 LGHNA, CDR2 YNFKEQ. The CDR3 extends over 15 amino acids. In DNA, the CDR3 is TGTGCCAGCAGCCAGGGTCTGGGGGGCAATCAGCCCCAGCACTTT. It translates to CASSQGLGGNQPQHF.

The table lists this clonotype with a few counts. V and J are TRBV12-3 or TRBV12-4 and TRBJ2-1; a weak D match, TRBD2 (6 bases). With the DNA end fitting TRBJ2-7 better, the J assignment may be wrong. The CDR3 length is 14 residues. CDR3 in DNA: TGTGCCAGCAGTCGGGACTTACCTGCCGGCGAGCAGTACTTC. Protein product: CASSRDLPAGEQYF.

There are many counts of this clonotype. V is TRBV20-1 and J is TRBJ1-1; 7 positions match TRBD1. V shed 0 bases and J 0 bases; nucleotides not matched to a gene: 1. The CDR3 is 14 residues long. Germline values: CDR1 DFQATT, CDR2 SNEGSKA (reference sequence). The CDR3 is CSARDGTVNTEAFF. Written as DNA, the CDR3 is TGCAGTGCTAGAGATGGGACAGTGAACACTGAAGCTTTCTTT.

The chain combines TRBV11-3 with TRBJ2-1; 16 bases are a match to TRBD2. The junction had 10 bases not matched to a gene; V was cut back by 5 bases and J by 15 bases. The CDR3 loop spans 15 amino acids. Germline V gives CDR1 SGHNT, CDR2 YENEEA. This chain's CDR3 is CASSPGLAGGPKSFF. For the CDR3, the DNA is TGTGCCAGCAGCCCGGGACTAGCGGGGGGGCCAAAGTCGTTCTTC.

J is TRBJ2-2 and V is TRBV3-1, with no clear D. Germline CDR1 LGHDT, CDR2 YNNKEL (reference sequence). The CDR3 extends over 14 amino acids. Trimming cost V 1 base and J 1 base, with 4 bases left between them. The CDR3, as DNA: TGTGCCAGCAGCCAAGTTCAGAACACCGGGGAGCTGTTTTTT. This translates into CASSQVQNTGELFF.